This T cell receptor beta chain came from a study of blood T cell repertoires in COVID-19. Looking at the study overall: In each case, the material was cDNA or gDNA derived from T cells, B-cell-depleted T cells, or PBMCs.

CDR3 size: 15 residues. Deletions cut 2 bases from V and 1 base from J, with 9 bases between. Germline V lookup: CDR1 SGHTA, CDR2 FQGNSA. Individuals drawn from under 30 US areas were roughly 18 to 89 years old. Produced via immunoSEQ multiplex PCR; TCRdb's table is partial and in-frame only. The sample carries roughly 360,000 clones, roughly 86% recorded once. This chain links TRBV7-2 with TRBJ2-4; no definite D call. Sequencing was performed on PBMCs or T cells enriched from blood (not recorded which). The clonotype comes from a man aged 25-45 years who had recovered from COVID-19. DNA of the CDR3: TGTGCCAGCAGCTTATCCGTCGAGGCCAAAAACATTCAGTACTTC. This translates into CASSLSVEAKNIQYF.